The 19 T cell receptor beta chains in this list originate from one sample, sequenced in a study of blood T cell repertoires in COVID-19. Measured with immunoSEQ multiplex PCR; TCRdb has only the in-frame clones, and not every one. The sample consists of fewer than 350,000 clones, about 85% of them appearing once. Sequences were obtained from PBMCs or T cells enriched from blood (not recorded which). These receptors were obtained from a woman between 25 and 40 years old who had been exposed to COVID-19.

The J gene is TRBJ2-1, the V gene TRBV7-9, with 10 bases identical to TRBD2. This CDR3 region has 16 residues. The ends lost 11 bases at V and 8 bases at J; junction bases unmatched: 18. The germline V gene has CDR1 SEHNR and CDR2 FQNEAQ (reference sequence). The CDR3 protein is CAGNDYQRGGSDEQFF. CDR3 DNA: TGTGCCGGCAACGATTACCAGCGGGGGGGTTCGGATGAGCAGTTCTTC.

The table lists this clone with a count of one. The rearrangement links TRBV7-6 to TRBJ2-7; the D gene is possibly TRBD1 (6 bases). CDR3 size: 15 residues. Germline V gene data show CDR1 as SGHVS and CDR2 as FNYEAQ. Trimming removed 5 bases from V and 0 bases from J, with 14 bases in between. Here the CDR3 DNA reads TGTGCCAGCAGCAAGAAAGGGGGAAGCTCCTACGAGCAGTACTTC. Residues: CASSKKGGSSYEQYF.

The V gene is TRBV20-1, the J gene TRBJ1-1, with D possibly TRBD1 on 6 matching bases. The CDR3 runs 15 residues. CDR1 is DFQATT, CDR2 SNEGSKA, per germline (reference sequence). Trimming pared 3 bases from V and 2 bases from J, leaving 16 bases between. In nucleotides, the CDR3 is TGCAGTGCTAGTGTCCGGGGGGCGATAAACACTGAAGCTTTCTTT. Amino acids: CSASVRGAINTEAFF.

For this clone: At one of its ends the junction is not consistent with the germline gene, which may arise from a read error. This chain connects TRBV7-7 to TRBJ2-5; tentative D call: TRBD2 (5 bases). CDR3 length equals 15 residues. Germline CDR1 and CDR2: SSHAT and FNYEAQ (reference sequence). The CDR3, as DNA: TGTGCTAGCAGCCCACTACTAGTTACTCAAGAGACCCAGTACTTC. Amino acid sequence: CASSPLLVTQETQYF. Full variable domain (rest looked up from reference TRBV7-7 and TRBJ2-5): GAGVSQSPRYKVTKRGQDVTLRCDPISSHATLYWYQQALGQGPEFLTYFNYEAQPDKSGLPSDRFSAERPEGSISTLTIQRTEQRDSAMYRCASSPLLVTQETQYFGPGTRLLVL.

This clone was counted between two and nine times. V and J are TRBV5-5 and TRBJ2-7, with no clear D. Trimming pared 5 bases from V and 3 bases from J, leaving 12 bases between. The CDR3 runs to 13 residues. The germline V gene has CDR1 SGHKS and CDR2 YYEKEE (reference sequence). Here the CDR3 reads CASRPQTGYEQYF. DNA of the CDR3: TGTGCCAGCAGGCCACAGACCGGCTACGAGCAGTACTTC.

This sequence joins TRBV5-1 and TRBJ2-2; 14 bases map to TRBD2. J was trimmed by 5 bases and V by 3 bases; bases with no gene match: 3. Germline loops: CDR1 SGHRS, CDR2 YFSETQ. The CDR3 sequence is 16 residues long. The CDR3 is CASSSGTSGRTGELFF. CDR3 in DNA: TGCGCCAGCAGCTCCGGGACTAGCGGGAGAACCGGGGAGCTGTTTTTT.

This clone was observed a handful of times. The genes are TRBV9 and TRBJ2-1; TRBD1 might be the D (5 bases). This CDR3 has 18 residues. Between the trimmed V and J ends, which lost 4 bases and 4 bases, there was a span of 24 bases. In germline, CDR1 is SGDLS, CDR2 YYNGEE. This CDR3 is CASSPSRVSGQAYNEQFF. The CDR3 nucleotides are TGTGCCAGCAGCCCCTCCCGTGTGTCAGGGCAGGCGTACAATGAGCAGTTCTTC.

J is TRBJ2-1 and V is TRBV7-9; TRBD1 matches 10 bases. Germline CDR1 reads SEHNR; CDR2 reads FQNEAQ (reference sequence). There are 14 residues in the CDR3. With V trimmed by 3 bases and J by 9 bases, 5 bases remained unmatched. Here the CDR3 reads CASSFRQGASEQFF. The CDR3 region has the DNA TGTGCCAGCAGCTTCAGACAGGGGGCCAGTGAGCAGTTCTTC.

The V and J genes are TRBV10-1 and TRBJ2-7; 12 bases align to TRBD2. Per germline, CDR1 WNHNN and CDR2 SYGVQD (reference sequence). The CDR3 spans 15 residues. V was pared by 4 bases and J by 4 bases, with 5 bases of the junction left unmatched. CDR3 sequence: CASSAKLAGGYEQYF. The CDR3 DNA follows: TGCGCCAGCAGTGCAAAACTAGCGGGGGGTTACGAGCAGTACTTC.

The rearrangement uses TRBV10-3 and TRBJ2-4, with TRBD2 matching 12 bases. The CDR3 covers 18 residues. Losses at the gene ends were 0 bases for V and 4 bases for J; bases not matched to a gene: 7. The V gene's germline CDR1 is ENHRY and CDR2 SYGVKD. CDR3 amino acids: CAISESESSGRGKNIQYF. As DNA, the CDR3 is TGTGCCATCAGTGAGTCCGAATCTAGCGGGAGGGGGAAAAACATTCAGTACTTC.

The genes are TRBV21-1 and TRBJ1-5; the listed D gene, TRBD1, was not tested against the DNA. TRBV21-1 is tagged as a pseudogene. CDR3 size: 18 residues. For the CDR3, the DNA is TGTGCCAGCAACCTTCCGGGACAGGGGGGGCAAGGCAATCAGCCCCAGCATTTT. Its translation: CASNLPGQGGQGNQPQHF.

The chain links TRBV9 to TRBJ1-6, with TRBD1 matching over 7 bases. Trimming at V came to 4 bases and at J to 9 bases, leaving 7 bases not matched to a gene. Germline CDR1 reads SGDLS; CDR2 reads YYNGEE. The CDR3 length is 14 residues. The CDR3 sequence is CASSTGTDLSPLHF. The CDR3 nucleotides read TGTGCCAGCAGCACCGGGACAGACCTTTCACCCCTCCACTTT.

This clone is a singleton in its sample. V is TRBV2 and J is TRBJ2-3; 14 bases line up with TRBD2. Germline V CDR1 and CDR2: SNHLY, FYNNEI. The CDR3 contains 19 residues. The J segment lost 0 bases and the V segment lost 6 bases, leaving 11 bases of the junction unmatched. The CDR3 DNA reads as TGTGCCAGCAGCCCAAGGACTAGCGGGGGGATAACTAGCACAGATACGCAGTATTTT. Amino acid sequence: CASSPRTSGGITSTDTQYF.

V gene TRBV18 combines with J gene TRBJ2-2, with D perhaps TRBD2 (6 bases). CDR1 is KGHSH and CDR2 is LQKENI in the germline V gene. Between the trimmed V and J ends, which lost 5 bases and 0 bases, there was a span of 16 bases. The CDR3 has 17 residues. CDR3 bases: TGTGCCAGCTCAGGAAGTCATCCGGGGGCGAACACCGGGGAGCTGTTTTTT. This codes for CASSGSHPGANTGELFF.

The sample holds one count of this clone. This same CDR3 is encoded by further DNA sequences in the sample. This CDR3 is CASSRDRATDTQYF. The CDR3, as DNA: TGTGCCAGCAGCCGGGACAGGGCGACAGATACGCAGTATTTT. The V and J genes are TRBV11-3 and TRBJ2-3; 9 bases fit TRBD1. CDR3 length: 14 residues. V gave up 5 bases and J gave up 3 bases; unmatched junction bases: 3. Germline CDR1 and CDR2: SGHNT and YENEEA.

The gene calls are TRBV19 and TRBJ1-3; unclear D gene. The CDR3 is made up of 14 amino acids. Trimming left V 7 bases short and J 0 bases short, with 10 bases between. CDR1 is LNHDA, CDR2 SQIVND, per germline (reference sequence). Written as DNA, the CDR3 is TGTGCCAGTATAGAATCCCACTCTGGAAACACCATATATTTT. As protein: CASIESHSGNTIYF.

The chain links TRBV7-9 to TRBJ1-2; D uncertain. Per germline, CDR1 SEHNR and CDR2 FQNEAQ (reference sequence). With 1 base removed from V and 7 bases from J, the gap between germline ends came to 7 bases. The CDR3 runs 12 residues. CDR3 region: CASSLGSSGYTF. CDR3 in DNA: TGTGCCAGCAGCTTAGGCTCCAGTGGCTACACCTTC. Filled out from reference TRBV7-9 and TRBJ1-2, the complete variable domain reads DTGVSQNPRHKITKRGQNVTFRCDPISEHNRLYWYRQTLGQGPEFLTYFQNEAQLEKSRLLSDRFSAERPKGSFSTLEIQRTEQGDSAMYLCASSLGSSGYTFGSGTRLTVV.

This clone was recorded only once. The chain couples TRBV5-8 to TRBJ1-5; 9 positions agree with TRBD1. CDR3 length: 16 amino acids. Trimming removed 6 bases from V and 5 bases from J; junction bases left unmatched: 12. Germline CDR1 and CDR2: SGHTS and YDEGEE. This CDR3 reads CASMVGSGQGHQPQHF. CDR3 nucleotides: TGTGCCAGCATGGTAGGATCGGGACAGGGCCATCAGCCCCAGCATTTT.

This chain uses TRBV7-6 with TRBJ2-1; 11 bases match TRBD2. Germline V lookup: CDR1 SGHVS, CDR2 FNYEAQ. This CDR3 has 17 amino acids. V lost 1 base to trimming and J lost 5 bases; unmatched junction nucleotides: 7. The CDR3 DNA sequence: TGTGCCAGCAGCTTAGTAGGTCCGGGACTAGCGGACAATGAGCAGTTCTTC. Residues: CASSLVGPGLADNEQFF.